This TCR beta chain was profiled in a study of blood T cell repertoires in COVID-19. Germline CDR1 LNHDA, CDR2 SQIVND (reference sequence). The trim removed 4 bases at V and 7 bases at J, leaving 13 bases unmatched. The length of the CDR3 is 16 residues. Per the original methods: Amplifying reference gene primers gave estimates of nucleated cell counts. Sequencing was performed with immunoSEQ multiplex PCR; in TCRdb, only in-frame clones are kept and a portion is missing. V and J calls and clone size are those listed in that table; D and trimming were worked out from the DNA. The sample contains about 220,000 clones, 85% of which appear only once. Seattle's enrolled individuals joined amid active infection and were then monitored longitudinally.

This chain connects TRBV19 to TRBJ1-5, with 7 bases that match TRBD1. Material: peripheral blood. This sequence originates from a woman aged 70 to 79 with COVID-19, enrolled during active disease. Here the CDR3 DNA reads TGTGCCAGTAGTACGACAGGGACGTCGGGCAGACAGCCCCAGCATTTT. Translated: CASSTTGTSGRQPQHF.